This T cell receptor beta chain was sequenced for a study of CD8 T cells in ankylosing spondylitis. Study-wide results and caveats: Those disease-linked clones were CD8+; they were also relatively rare in peripheral blood. Within matched ankylosing spondylitis synovial fluid, disease-linked clones were reportedly significantly enriched. A TCR beta motif made of 7 to 9 highly homologous variants seemed typical of ankylosing spondylitis blood.

The germline V gene encodes CDR1 SQVTM and CDR2 ANQGSEA. V was pared by 3 bases and J by 6 bases, with 15 bases between. The CDR3 runs 13 residues. This clonotype has only a few counts. The antigen is unknown. TCRdb re-called the 5' RACE reads through MiXCR, storing one row per CDR3 protein. The table has some 240,000 distinct CDR3 sequences, about a sixth seen once. Input material: blood, either unsorted or a sorted T cell fraction (not recorded which). The TCR originated in a male donor with ankylosing spondylitis or in good health (not recorded which). V and J are TRBV29-1 and TRBJ2-7, with D perhaps TRBD1 (6 bases). This CDR3 is CSVDGQGFGEQYF. CDR3 bases: TGCAGCGTTGACGGGCAGGGGTTTGGCGAGCAGTACTTC.